The 20 T cell receptor beta chains presented below share a single source sample, sequenced in a study of blood T cell repertoires in COVID-19. Some clones are missing from TCRdb's copy, which holds only in-frame ones; the method was immunoSEQ multiplex PCR. The sample lists about 150,000 clones, roughly 84% occurring once. Sequencing used peripheral blood. The receptors were gathered from a man aged 65 to 85 with acute or convalescent COVID-19.

The chain is built from TRBV18 and TRBJ1-4, with 10 bases lining up with TRBD1. The trim removed 6 bases at V and 7 bases at J, leaving 8 bases unmatched. Germline V gene lookup returns CDR1 KGHSH and CDR2 LQKENI. The CDR3 has 15 residues. CDR3 coding DNA: TGTGCCAGCTCGGACGAGACAGGGGGCGGTGAAAAACTGTTTTTT. Encoded protein: CASSDETGGGEKLFF.

The rearrangement links TRBV28 to TRBJ2-3, with TRBD1 as a possible D gene (5 bases). V was clipped by 5 bases and J by 2 bases, with 8 bases between them. The CDR3 runs to 13 residues. Germline values: CDR1 MDHEN, CDR2 SYDVKM. The CDR3 sequence is CASSADITDTQYF. The CDR3 DNA sequence: TGTGCCAGCAGTGCGGACATCACAGATACGCAGTATTTT.

The V call is TRBV18, the J call TRBJ1-2; possibly TRBD1 for D (6 bases). Germline loops: CDR1 KGHSH, CDR2 LQKENI. V gave up 1 base and J gave up 11 bases, with 23 bases separating them. This CDR3 spans 16 amino acids. The DNA of the CDR3 is TGTGCCAGCTCACCACGACAGGATACCCTCATGGCTGGATACACCTTC. Its protein is CASSPRQDTLMAGYTF.

The chain employs TRBV5-1 and TRBJ1-4, with 10 bases matching TRBD1. The V gene end was trimmed by 4 bases and the J gene end by 6 bases; junction bases not matched to a gene: 6. This CDR3 is 15 amino acids long. Germline assignment: CDR1 SGHRS and CDR2 YFSETQ. The CDR3 DNA sequence: TGCGCCAGCAGCGGGACCGGGACAGGGGATGAAAAACTGTTTTTT. Encoded protein: CASSGTGTGDEKLFF.

The chain links TRBV5-1 to TRBJ2-3, with 10 positions matching TRBD2. Germline V CDR1 and CDR2: SGHRS, YFSETQ. The ends lost 0 bases at V and 2 bases at J; junction bases unmatched: 3. CDR3 length: 16 residues. The CDR3, as DNA: TGCGCCAGCAGCTTGGCTACTAGCGGGAACACAGATACGCAGTATTTT. Its protein is CASSLATSGNTDTQYF.

In regard to this clone: Other DNA sequences within the sample encode an identical CDR3. The rearrangement links TRBV11-2 to TRBJ2-1; 9 bases match TRBD2. Germline CDR1 SGHAT, CDR2 FQNNGV. The CDR3 loop spans 17 amino acids. With V trimmed by 2 bases and J by 5 bases, 10 bases remained unmatched. The CDR3 nucleotides are TGTGCCAGCAGCTTACGACTAGCGGCTTCCTGGGACAATGAGCAGTTCTTC. It codes for CASSLRLAASWDNEQFF.

The genes are TRBV11-2 and TRBJ2-7; TRBD1 agrees at 9 bases. V was pared by 5 bases and J by 3 bases, with 11 bases of the junction left unmatched. From germline, CDR1 is SGHAT and CDR2 FQNNGV. The CDR3 length is 16 residues. The CDR3 coding sequence is TGTGCCAGCAGCGGCCCGGGACAGGGTAGAAACTACGAGCAGTACTTC. Residues: CASSGPGQGRNYEQYF.

The chain is built from TRBV7-3 and TRBJ2-2, with TRBD2 matching over 8 bases. The CDR3 covers 15 residues. Per germline, CDR1 SGHTA and CDR2 FQGTGA. V gave up 6 bases and J gave up 2 bases; unmatched junction bases: 5. The CDR3 is CASRQTSGNTGELFF. CDR3 nucleotide sequence: TGTGCCAGCAGACAAACTAGCGGAAACACCGGGGAGCTGTTTTTT.

The gene calls are TRBV28 and TRBJ1-4, with D unresolved. Trimming pared 2 bases from V and 0 bases from J, leaving 13 bases between. The germline V gene encodes CDR1 MDHEN and CDR2 SYDVKM. This CDR3 region has 17 residues. The CDR3 loop reads CASSLANTIATNEKLFF. CDR3 DNA: TGTGCCAGCAGTTTAGCAAACACCATTGCAACTAATGAAAAACTGTTTTTT. The variable domain in full, completed from reference TRBV28 and TRBJ1-4, reads DVKVTQSSRYLVKRTGEKVFLECVQDMDHENMFWYRQDPGLGLRLIYFSYDVKMKEKGDIPEGYSVSREKKERFSLILESASTNQTSMYLCASSLANTIATNEKLFFGSGTQLSVL.

V and J are TRBV5-1 and TRBJ2-1; D gene ambiguous. The germline V and J ends were trimmed by 2 bases and 4 bases, with 10 bases remaining between them. CDR1 SGHRS and CDR2 YFSETQ come from the germline V gene. This CDR3 has 14 residues. CDR3 sequence (DNA): TGCGCCAGCAGCTTAGGAGTAGATTACAATGAGCAGTTCTTC. The encoded protein is CASSLGVDYNEQFF.

The J gene is TRBJ1-2, the V gene TRBV6-5, with TRBD1 as a possible D gene (6 bases). This CDR3 is built from 12 residues. CDR1 is MNHEY and CDR2 is SVGAGI in the germline V gene. V gave up 7 bases and J gave up 8 bases, with 14 bases separating them. The CDR3 region is CASTQAGDGYTF. DNA for the CDR3: TGTGCCAGCACACAAGCAGGGGACGGCTACACCTTC.

This chain connects TRBV2 to TRBJ1-2; D uncertain. The germline V gene encodes CDR1 SNHLY and CDR2 FYNNEI. V lost 6 bases, J lost 0 bases, and 14 bases lay in between. The CDR3 consists of 15 residues. The CDR3 is CASRPFFRANYGYTF. The CDR3, as DNA: TGTGCCAGCAGACCTTTTTTTCGAGCTAACTATGGCTACACCTTC.

V is TRBV19 and J is TRBJ1-2; 8 positions match TRBD1. From germline, CDR1 is LNHDA and CDR2 SQIVND (reference sequence). There are 13 residues in the CDR3. After removal of 5 bases from V and 3 bases from J, the junction contained 2 bases not matched to a gene. This CDR3 reads CASSSQGDYGYTF. CDR3 DNA sequence: TGTGCCAGTAGTTCACAGGGGGACTATGGCTACACCTTC.

The chain carries TRBV9 and TRBJ2-2; 7 bases align to TRBD2. With 0 bases clipped from V and 5 bases from J, the junction kept 7 bases outside the gene matches. The germline V gene has CDR1 SGDLS and CDR2 YYNGEE. The CDR3 runs to 16 residues. CDR3 nucleotide sequence: TGTGCCAGCAGCGTAGGGGGGACTACCCGAACCGGGGAGCTGTTTTTT. It codes for CASSVGGTTRTGELFF.

CDR3 residues: CASSVDRGGRTGELFF. CDR3 in DNA: TGTGCCAGCAGTGTGGACAGGGGTGGAAGAACCGGGGAGCTGTTTTTT. The chain couples TRBV27 to TRBJ2-2, with 9 nucleotides matching TRBD1. J gave up 5 bases and V 5 bases, and 9 bases lay outside the gene matches. The germline V gene encodes CDR1 MNHEY and CDR2 SMNVEV (reference sequence). The CDR3 has 16 amino acids.

The chain links TRBV15 to TRBJ1-1, with TRBD1 as a possible D gene (5 bases). The germline CDR1 and CDR2 sequences are LNHNV and YYDKDF (reference sequence). CDR3 length: 14 residues. V lost 3 bases and J 8 bases, leaving 16 bases between the germline ends. CDR3: CATSRGTRGIEAFF. The DNA of the CDR3 is TGTGCCACCAGCAGGGGCACAAGGGGAATCGAAGCTTTCTTT.

The chain is built from TRBV19 and TRBJ2-5; no reliable D call. The V end lost 5 bases, the J end lost 4 bases, and 14 bases lay between the germline ends. The CDR3 totals 14 residues. Looked up from germline, CDR1 is LNHDA and CDR2 is SQIVND (reference sequence). The CDR3 protein is CASSPRVPPETQYF. For the CDR3, the DNA is TGTGCCAGTAGTCCCCGGGTCCCTCCAGAGACCCAGTACTTC.

The chain has TRBV28 and TRBJ2-5; D unresolved. Trimming took 1 base from V and 4 from J, leaving 10 bases between them. CDR3 size: 14 residues. Germline V gene lookup returns CDR1 MDHEN and CDR2 SYDVKM. CDR3 loop: CASSLSEIAETQYF. Written as DNA, the CDR3 is TGTGCCAGCAGTTTATCGGAGATCGCAGAGACCCAGTACTTC.

The rearrangement links TRBV9 to TRBJ2-1, with 12 positions matching TRBD1. Germline V gene sequence: CDR1 SGDLS, CDR2 YYNGEE. V lost 4 bases, J lost 7 bases, and 6 bases stayed unmatched. The CDR3 contains 15 residues. CDR3 DNA sequence: TGTGCCAGCAGCCAGGGACAGGGGGCGCGGAATGAGCAGTTCTTC. Amino acids: CASSQGQGARNEQFF.

The chain carries TRBV24-1 and TRBJ2-7; 8 bases match TRBD1. CDR1 KGHDR and CDR2 SFDVKD come from the germline V gene. With V trimmed by 9 bases and J by 5 bases, 8 bases remained unmatched. The CDR3 is 13 amino acids. CDR3 sequence: CATGVPGGDEQYF. The CDR3, as DNA: TGTGCCACCGGGGTCCCAGGGGGCGACGAGCAGTACTTC.